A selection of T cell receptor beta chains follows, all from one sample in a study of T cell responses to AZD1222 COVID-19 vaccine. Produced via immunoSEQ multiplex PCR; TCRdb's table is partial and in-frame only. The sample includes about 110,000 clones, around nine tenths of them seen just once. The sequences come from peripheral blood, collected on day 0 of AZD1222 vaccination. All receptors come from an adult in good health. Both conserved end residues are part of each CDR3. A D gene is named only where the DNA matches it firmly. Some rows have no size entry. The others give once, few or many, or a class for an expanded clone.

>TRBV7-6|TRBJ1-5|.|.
CASSLGQGSGNQPQHF
TGTGCCAGCAGCTTAGGTCAGGGATCAGGCAATCAGCCCCAGCATTTT
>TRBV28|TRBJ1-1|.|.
CASSFTENTEAFF
TGTGCCAGCAGTTTTACAGAGAACACTGAAGCTTTCTTT
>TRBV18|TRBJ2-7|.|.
CASSSYQGSYEQYF
TGTGCCAGCTCCTCCTATCAGGGATCCTACGAGCAGTACTTC
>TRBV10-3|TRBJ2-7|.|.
CAIVSNYSYEQYF
TGTGCCATCGTATCTAACTACTCCTACGAGCAGTACTTC
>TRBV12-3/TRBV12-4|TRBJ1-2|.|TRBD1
CASSLLTGSGYTF
TGTGCCAGCAGTCTCCTGACAGGGAGTGGCTACACCTTC
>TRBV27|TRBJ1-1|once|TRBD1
CASTNLGQGETEAFF
TGTGCCAGCACAAACCTTGGACAGGGCGAAACTGAAGCTTTCTTT
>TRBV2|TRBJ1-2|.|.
CASSTDSPGAVTF
TGTGCCAGCAGCACGGACAGCCCCGGTGCGGTCACCTTC
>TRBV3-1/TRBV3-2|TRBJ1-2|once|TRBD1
CASSQRGGTGVGYTF
TGTGCCAGCAGCCAAAGAGGGGGGACAGGGGTTGGCTACACCTTC
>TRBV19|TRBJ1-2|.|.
CASSFPGDNYGYTF
TGTGCCAGTAGTTTCCCGGGCGACAACTATGGCTACACCTTC
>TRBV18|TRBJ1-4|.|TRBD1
CASSPPLDRGTNEKLFF
TGTGCCAGCTCACCACCGCTGGACAGGGGGACTAATGAAAAACTGTTTTTT
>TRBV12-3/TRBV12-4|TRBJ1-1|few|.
CASSYEGNTEAFF
TGTGCCAGCAGTTACGAAGGGAACACTGAAGCTTTCTTT
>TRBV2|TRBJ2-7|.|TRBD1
CASRSGTGFDEQYF
TGTGCCAGCAGATCCGGGACAGGGTTCGACGAGCAGTACTTC
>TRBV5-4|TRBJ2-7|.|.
CASSPNRQSYEQYF
TGTGCCAGCAGCCCAAACCGACAGTCCTACGAGCAGTACTTC
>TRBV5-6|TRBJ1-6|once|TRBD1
CASSAGTENSPLHF
TGTGCCAGCAGCGCGGGGACAGAAAATTCACCCCTCCACTTT
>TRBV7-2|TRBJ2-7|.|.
CASSHAGVGEQYF
TGTGCCAGCAGCCACGCAGGGGTTGGGGAGCAGTACTTC